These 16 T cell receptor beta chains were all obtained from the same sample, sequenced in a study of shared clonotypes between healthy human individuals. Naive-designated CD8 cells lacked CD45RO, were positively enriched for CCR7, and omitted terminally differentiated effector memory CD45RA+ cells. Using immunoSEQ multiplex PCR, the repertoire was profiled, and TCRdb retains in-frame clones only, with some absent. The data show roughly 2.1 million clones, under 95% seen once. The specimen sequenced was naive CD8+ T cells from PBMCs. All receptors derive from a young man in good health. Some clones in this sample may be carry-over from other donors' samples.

The CDR3 loop reads CASSLWTGMNTEAFF. For the CDR3, the DNA is TGTGCCAGCAGTTTATGGACAGGTATGAACACTGAAGCTTTCTTT. The chain links TRBV27 to TRBJ1-1, with TRBD1 matching over 7 bases. Germline CDR1 is MNHEY and CDR2 is SMNVEV (reference sequence). The V and J ends lost 1 base and 0 bases, in that order; junction bases with no gene match: 2. This CDR3 has 15 amino acids.

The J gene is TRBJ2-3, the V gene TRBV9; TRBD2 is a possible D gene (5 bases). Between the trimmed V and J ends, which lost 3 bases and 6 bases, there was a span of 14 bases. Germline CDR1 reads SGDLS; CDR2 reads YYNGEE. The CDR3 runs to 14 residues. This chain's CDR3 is CASSARDYGDTQYF. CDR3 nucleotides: TGTGCCAGCAGCGCTCGGGATTACGGGGATACGCAGTATTTT.

The CDR3 region is CASSSSGTKYTDTQYF. The CDR3 DNA reads as TGTGCCAGCAGTTCTTCCGGGACTAAATACACAGATACGCAGTATTTT. This chain links TRBV6-5 with TRBJ2-3; TRBD2 matches at 7 bases. CDR3 length: 16 residues. J lost 2 bases, V lost 4 bases, and 9 bases had no gene match. Germline V gives CDR1 MNHEY, CDR2 SVGAGI.

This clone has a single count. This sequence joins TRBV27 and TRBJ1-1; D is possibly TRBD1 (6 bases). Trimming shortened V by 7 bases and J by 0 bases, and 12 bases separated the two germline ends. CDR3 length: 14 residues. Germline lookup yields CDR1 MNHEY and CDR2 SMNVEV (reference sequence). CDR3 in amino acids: CASTAGDLNTEAFF. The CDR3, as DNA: TGTGCCAGCACCGCAGGGGACCTGAACACTGAAGCTTTCTTT.

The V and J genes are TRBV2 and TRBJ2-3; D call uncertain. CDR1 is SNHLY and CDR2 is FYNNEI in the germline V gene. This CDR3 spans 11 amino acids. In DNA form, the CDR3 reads TGTGTCGTGGACCACTCAGATACGCAGTATTTT. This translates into CVVDHSDTQYF.

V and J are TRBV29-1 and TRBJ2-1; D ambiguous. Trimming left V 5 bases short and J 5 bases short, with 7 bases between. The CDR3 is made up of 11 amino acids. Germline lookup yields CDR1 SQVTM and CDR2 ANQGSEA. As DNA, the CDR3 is TGCAGCGTTCGCAGGAACAATGAGCAGTTCTTC. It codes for CSVRRNNEQFF.

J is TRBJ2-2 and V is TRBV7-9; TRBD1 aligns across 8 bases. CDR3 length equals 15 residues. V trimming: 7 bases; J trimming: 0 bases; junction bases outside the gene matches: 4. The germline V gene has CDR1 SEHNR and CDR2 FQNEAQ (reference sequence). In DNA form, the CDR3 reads TGTGCCAGCAAACAGGGGGTGGCGAACACCGGGGAGCTGTTTTTT. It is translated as CASKQGVANTGELFF.

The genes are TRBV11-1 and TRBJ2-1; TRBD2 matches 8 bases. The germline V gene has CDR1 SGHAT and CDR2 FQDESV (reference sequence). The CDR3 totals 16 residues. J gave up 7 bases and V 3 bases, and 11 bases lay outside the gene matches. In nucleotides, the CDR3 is TGTGCCAGCAGCTTCTTCCGGGAGGGATTGTGGAATGAGCAGTTCTTC. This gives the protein CASSFFREGLWNEQFF.

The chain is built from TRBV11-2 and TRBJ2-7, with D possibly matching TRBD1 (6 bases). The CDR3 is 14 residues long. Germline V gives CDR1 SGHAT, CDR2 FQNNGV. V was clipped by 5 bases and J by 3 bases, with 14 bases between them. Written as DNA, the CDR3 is TGTGCCAGCAGCCATCTGGGGGCGATCTACGAGCAGTACTTC. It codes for CASSHLGAIYEQYF. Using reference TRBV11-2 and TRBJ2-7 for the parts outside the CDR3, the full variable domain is EAGVAQSPRYKIIEKRQSVAFWCNPISGHATLYWYQQILGQGPKLLIQFQNNGVVDDSQLPKDRFSAERLKGVDSTLKIQPAKLEDSAVYLCASSHLGAIYEQYFGPGTRLTVT.

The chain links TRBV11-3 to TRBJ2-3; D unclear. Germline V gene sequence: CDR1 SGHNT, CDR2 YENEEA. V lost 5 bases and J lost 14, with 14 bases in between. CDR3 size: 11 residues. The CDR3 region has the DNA TGTGCCAGCAGCCCAAGGTCCCTCCGGTATTTT. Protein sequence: CASSPRSLRYF.

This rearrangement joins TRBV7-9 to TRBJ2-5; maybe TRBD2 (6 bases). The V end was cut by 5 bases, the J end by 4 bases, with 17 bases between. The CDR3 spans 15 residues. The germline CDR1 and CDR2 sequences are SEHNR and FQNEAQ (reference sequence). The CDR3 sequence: CASSPSGLHGETQYF. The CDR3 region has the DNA TGTGCCAGCAGCCCCTCCGGACTACATGGAGAGACCCAGTACTTC.

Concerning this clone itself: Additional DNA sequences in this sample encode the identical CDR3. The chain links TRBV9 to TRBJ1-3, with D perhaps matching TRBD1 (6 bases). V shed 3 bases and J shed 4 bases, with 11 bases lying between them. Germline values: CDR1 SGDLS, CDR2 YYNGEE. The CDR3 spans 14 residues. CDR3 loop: CASSGGGPGNTIYF. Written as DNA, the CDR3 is TGTGCCAGCAGCGGAGGGGGGCCGGGAAACACCATATATTTT. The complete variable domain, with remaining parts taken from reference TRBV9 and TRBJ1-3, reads DSGVTQTPKHLITATGQRVTLRCSPRSGDLSVYWYQQSLDQGLQFLIQYYNGEERAKGNILERFSAQQFPDLHSELNLSSLELGDSALYFCASSGGGPGNTIYFGEGSWLTVV.

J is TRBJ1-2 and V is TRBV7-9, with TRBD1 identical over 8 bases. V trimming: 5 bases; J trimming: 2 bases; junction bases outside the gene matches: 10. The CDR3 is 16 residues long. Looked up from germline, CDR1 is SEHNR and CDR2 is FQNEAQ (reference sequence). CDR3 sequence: CASSPILDRVNYGYTF. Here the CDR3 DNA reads TGTGCCAGCAGCCCGATCCTGGACAGGGTGAACTATGGCTACACCTTC.

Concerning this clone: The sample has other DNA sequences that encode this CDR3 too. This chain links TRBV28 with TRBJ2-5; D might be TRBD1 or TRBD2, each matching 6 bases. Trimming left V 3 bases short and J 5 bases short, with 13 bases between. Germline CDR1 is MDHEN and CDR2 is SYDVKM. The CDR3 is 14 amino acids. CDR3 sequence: CASSFPGGGETQYF. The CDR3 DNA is TGTGCCAGCAGTTTTCCCGGGGGCGGGGAGACCCAGTACTTC.

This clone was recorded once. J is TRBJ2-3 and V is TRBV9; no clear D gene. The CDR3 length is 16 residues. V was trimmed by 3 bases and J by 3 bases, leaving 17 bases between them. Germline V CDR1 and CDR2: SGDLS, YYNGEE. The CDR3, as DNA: TGTGCCAGCAGCGCCGACCCTCGAGCCGTTACAGATACGCAGTATTTT. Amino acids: CASSADPRAVTDTQYF.

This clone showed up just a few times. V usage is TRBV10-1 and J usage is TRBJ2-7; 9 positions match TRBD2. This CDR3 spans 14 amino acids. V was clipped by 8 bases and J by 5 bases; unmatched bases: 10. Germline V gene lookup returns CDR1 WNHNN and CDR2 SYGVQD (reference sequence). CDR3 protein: CASPSSGVDHEQYF. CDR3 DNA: TGCGCCAGCCCATCTAGCGGGGTAGACCACGAGCAGTACTTC.